The sequence of this TCR beta chain was determined in a study of lymphopenia after photon versus proton radiotherapy. General study points: Photon-treated patients lost naive T cells and TCR diversity; proton-treated stayed stable. Oligoclonal CD8+ Temra expansion after nadir drove photon patients' diversity drop. Better survival with proton therapy was suggested as possible, not demonstrated. Post-nadir TCR diversity decline inversely tracked overall survival among those who died.

Libraries were prepared by immunoSEQ multiplex PCR; TCRdb keeps only in-frame clonotypes and omits some of them. The sample consists of around 63,000 clones, around 87% of them appearing once. Trimming stripped 2 bases from V and 1 base from J, with 3 bases between. The CDR3 runs 12 residues. Germline CDR1 reads SGHAT; CDR2 reads FQNNGV. Turning to this clone: The antigen is undetermined.

The receptor's source is a man older than 75 with esophageal cancer. This chain connects TRBV11-2 to TRBJ2-7, with D unclear. Sequencing was performed on peripheral blood, taken from a patient treated with proton-based radiotherapy. CDR3 sequence: CASSLSSYEQYF. Written as DNA, the CDR3 is TGTGCCAGCAGCTTATCATCCTACGAGCAGTACTTC.